Described below is a single TCR beta chain sequence and its context. MiXCR, applied by TCRdb to the 5' RACE reads, yields one record per CDR3 protein. There are 340,000 or so distinct CDR3 sequences in the sample; roughly 15% occur only once, and 0.95% to 1.4% lies in the top ten. CDR1 and CDR2 from the germline V gene are LGHNT and FRNRAP. V was trimmed by 1 base and J by 5 bases, leaving 8 bases between them. There are 13 residues in the CDR3. These data come from a study of CD8 T cells in ankylosing spondylitis. The TCR sequence derives from a male donor with ankylosing spondylitis or in good health (not recorded which). The specimen sequenced was blood, either unsorted or a sorted T cell fraction (not recorded which). This rearrangement joins TRBV12-5 to TRBJ1-1; D unresolved. CDR3 coding DNA: TGTGCTAGTGGTTTGGGGGGTGGGACTGAAGCTTTCTTT. This encodes CASGLGGGTEAFF.